This passage covers 12 T cell receptor beta chains from one sample sequenced in a study of HIV-infected patients and healthy controls. TCRdb processed the 5' RACE reads anew with MiXCR; each CDR3 protein has one entry. The table includes about 67,000 distinct CDR3 sequences, less than 20% detected once. The sample was CD4+ T cells from blood. These TCRs come from a human donor in good health.

This clonotype was counted only a few times. The rearrangement uses TRBV27 and TRBJ1-1; weak D call: TRBD1 (5 bases). V lost 8 bases, J lost 0 bases, and 25 bases lay in between. CDR3 size: 18 residues. Germline CDR1 is MNHEY and CDR2 is SMNVEV (reference sequence). Here the CDR3 reads CASPREGGQGAMNTEAFF. The CDR3 bases are TGTGCCAGCCCCCGTGAGGGCGGGCAGGGTGCTATGAACACTGAAGCTTTCTTT.

This clonotype was counted many times. The chain is built from TRBV18 and TRBJ2-7; D possibly corresponds to TRBD2 (5 bases). Looked up from germline, CDR1 is KGHSH and CDR2 is LQKENI. This CDR3 comprises 15 residues. Trimming left V 1 base short and J 7 bases short, with 17 bases between. The CDR3 DNA is TGTGCCAGCTCACCACGGGAGACGGGGAGTCGGGAGCAGTACTTC. The encoded protein is CASSPRETGSREQYF.

The CDR3 nucleotides are TGTGCCTCGCAACGGACAGCCCGCTACGAGCAGTACTTC. Its translation is CASQRTARYEQYF. The J gene is TRBJ2-7, the V gene TRBV6-2 or TRBV6-3; possible D gene TRBD1, 6 bases. V shed 11 bases and J shed 3 bases, with 17 bases lying between them. The CDR3 totals 13 residues. Per germline, CDR1 MNHEY and CDR2 SVGEGT.

This clonotype was recorded a few times. This chain connects TRBV30 to TRBJ2-5, with D perhaps TRBD1 (6 bases). Germline assignment: CDR1 GTSNPN and CDR2 SVGIG (reference sequence). This CDR3 comprises 12 residues. V was cut by 5 bases and J by 3 bases, with 10 bases left in between. DNA for the CDR3: TGTGCCTGGGGGGGCAGGGAAGAGACCCAGTACTTC. It encodes CAWGGREETQYF.

This clonotype was seen many times. CDR3 sequence reads: CASSPWTRRTGELFF. The CDR3 nucleotides read TGTGCCAGCAGCCCCTGGACCCGGCGAACCGGGGAGCTGTTTTTT. The V and J genes are TRBV3-1 and TRBJ2-2, with D uncertain. The CDR3 consists of 15 residues. The V gene's germline CDR1 is LGHDT and CDR2 YNNKEL (reference sequence). V was shortened by 4 bases and J by 5 bases, with 14 bases between the two germline ends.

The rearrangement links TRBV7-2 to TRBJ2-7, with D uncertain. V lost 2 bases and J lost 2, with 7 bases in between. From germline, CDR1 is SGHTA and CDR2 FQGNSA. The CDR3 is 13 amino acids. The CDR3 DNA sequence: TGTGCCAGCAGCTTAAATACGCCCTACGAGCAGTACTTC. Translated, it gives CASSLNTPYEQYF.

This clonotype was seen a handful of times. The chain joins TRBV4-3 to TRBJ2-4, with D perhaps assigned TRBD1 or TRBD2 (7 bases each). Trimming stripped 0 bases from V and 0 bases from J, with 21 bases between. The CDR3 runs 20 residues. The germline gives CDR1 LGHNA, CDR2 YSLEER. The CDR3 coding sequence is TGCGCCAGCAGCCAAGAAGGATCCAGGGGGGGGATCCTAGCCAAAAACATTCAGTACTTC. This gives the protein CASSQEGSRGGILAKNIQYF.

The chain links TRBV20-1 to TRBJ2-3, with D perhaps given as TRBD1 or TRBD2 (5 bases each). Trimming removed 4 bases from V and 0 bases from J, with 20 bases in between. Germline-derived CDR1 and CDR2 are DFQATT and SNEGSKA (reference sequence). CDR3 size: 17 residues. The CDR3 protein is CSANPNRPGPSTDTQYF. As DNA, the CDR3 is TGCAGTGCTAACCCCAATCGTCCGGGACCGAGCACAGATACGCAGTATTTT.

This clonotype was observed at least ten times. This chain uses TRBV29-1 with TRBJ2-7, with 7 bases that match TRBD1. The V segment lost 4 bases and the J segment 4 bases; nucleotides outside the gene matches: 10. The CDR3 totals 14 residues. Per germline, CDR1 SQVTM and CDR2 ANQGSEA. The CDR3 protein is CSVGGTDRSYEQYF. CDR3 coding DNA: TGCAGCGTTGGGGGGACAGATCGCAGTTACGAGCAGTACTTC.

This clonotype turned up a few times. The chain is built from TRBV20-1 and TRBJ2-1; a weak D match, TRBD1 (5 bases). The germline V gene encodes CDR1 DFQATT and CDR2 SNEGSKA (reference sequence). Trimming cost V 0 bases and J 7 bases, with 16 bases left between them. The CDR3 length is 15 residues. CDR3 sequence reads: CSARDVGAVRNEQFF. The CDR3 DNA sequence: TGCAGTGCTAGAGATGTAGGGGCGGTTCGAAATGAGCAGTTCTTC.

This clonotype was picked up many times. The V and J genes are TRBV5-5 and TRBJ1-1; TRBD1 matches at 8 bases. CDR1 SGHKS and CDR2 YYEKEE come from the germline V gene (reference sequence). CDR3 length equals 15 residues. V lost 0 bases and J lost 1; bases outside the gene matches: 2. CDR3 sequence (DNA): TGTGCCAGCAGCTTGGAGACAGGGGAGAACACTGAAGCTTTCTTT. It yields the protein CASSLETGENTEAFF.

This clonotype was counted between two and nine times. The chain carries TRBV7-2 and TRBJ2-1; TRBD2 matches at 11 bases. This CDR3 comprises 16 residues. The germline V gene has CDR1 SGHTA and CDR2 FQGNSA. V shed 5 bases, J shed 7 bases, and the junction held 10 bases outside the gene matches. CDR3 amino acids: CASSGQIAGGMNEQFF. CDR3 in DNA: TGTGCCAGCAGCGGACAGATAGCGGGAGGGATGAATGAGCAGTTCTTC.